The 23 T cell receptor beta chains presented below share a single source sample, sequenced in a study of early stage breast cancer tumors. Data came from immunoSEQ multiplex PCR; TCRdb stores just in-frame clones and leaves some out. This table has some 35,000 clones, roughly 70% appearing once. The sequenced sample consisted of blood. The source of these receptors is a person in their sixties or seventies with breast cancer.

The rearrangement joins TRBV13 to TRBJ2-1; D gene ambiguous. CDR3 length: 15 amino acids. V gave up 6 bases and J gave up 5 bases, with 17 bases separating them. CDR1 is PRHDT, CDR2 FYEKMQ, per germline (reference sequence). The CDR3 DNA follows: TGTGCCAGCAGTTTGAGTTTGTGGGTGGACAATGAGCAGTTCTTC. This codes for CASSLSLWVDNEQFF.

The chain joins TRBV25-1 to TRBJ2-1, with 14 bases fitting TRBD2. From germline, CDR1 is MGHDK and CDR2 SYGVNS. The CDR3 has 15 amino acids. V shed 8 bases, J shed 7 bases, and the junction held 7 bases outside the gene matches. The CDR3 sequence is CASAGWTSGRNEQFF. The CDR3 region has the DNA TGTGCCAGCGCCGGGTGGACTAGCGGGAGGAATGAGCAGTTCTTC. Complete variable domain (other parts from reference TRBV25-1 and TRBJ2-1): EADIYQTPRYLVIGTGKKITLECSQTMGHDKMYWYQQDPGMELHLIHYSYGVNSTEKGDLSSESTVSRIRTEHFPLTLESARPSHTSQYLCASAGWTSGRNEQFFGPGTRLTVL.

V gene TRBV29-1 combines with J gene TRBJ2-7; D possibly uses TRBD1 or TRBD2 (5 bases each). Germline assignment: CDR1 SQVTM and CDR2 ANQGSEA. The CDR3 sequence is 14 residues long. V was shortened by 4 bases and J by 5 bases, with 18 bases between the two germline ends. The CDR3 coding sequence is TGCAGCGTTGGGCAGGGACCTTCCCAGAACGAGCAGTACTTC. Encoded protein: CSVGQGPSQNEQYF.

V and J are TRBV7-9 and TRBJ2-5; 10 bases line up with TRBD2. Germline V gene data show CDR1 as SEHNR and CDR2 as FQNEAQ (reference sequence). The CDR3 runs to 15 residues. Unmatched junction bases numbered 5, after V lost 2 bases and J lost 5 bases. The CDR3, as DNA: TGTGCCAGCAGCTTAAACCTAGCGGGAGTGGAGACCCAGTACTTC. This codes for CASSLNLAGVETQYF.

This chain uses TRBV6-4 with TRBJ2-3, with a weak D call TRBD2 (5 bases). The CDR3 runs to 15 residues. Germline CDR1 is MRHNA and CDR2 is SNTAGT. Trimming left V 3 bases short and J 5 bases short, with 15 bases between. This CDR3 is CASSENSGSGDTQYF. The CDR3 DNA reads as TGTGCCAGCAGTGAAAATTCGGGGTCAGGAGATACGCAGTATTTT.

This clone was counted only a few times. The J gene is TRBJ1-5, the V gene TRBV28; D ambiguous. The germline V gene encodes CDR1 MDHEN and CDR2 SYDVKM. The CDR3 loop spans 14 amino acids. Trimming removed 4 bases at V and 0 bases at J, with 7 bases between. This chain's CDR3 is CASSSPNSNQPQHF. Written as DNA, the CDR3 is TGTGCCAGCAGTTCCCCCAATAGCAATCAGCCCCAGCATTTT.

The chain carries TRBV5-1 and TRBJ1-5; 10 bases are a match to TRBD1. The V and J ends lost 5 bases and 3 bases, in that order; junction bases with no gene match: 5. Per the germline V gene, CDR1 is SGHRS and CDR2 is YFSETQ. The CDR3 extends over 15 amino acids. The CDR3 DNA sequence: TGCGCCAGCAGTCCGGACAGGGGGTACAATCAGCCCCAGCATTTT. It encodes CASSPDRGYNQPQHF.

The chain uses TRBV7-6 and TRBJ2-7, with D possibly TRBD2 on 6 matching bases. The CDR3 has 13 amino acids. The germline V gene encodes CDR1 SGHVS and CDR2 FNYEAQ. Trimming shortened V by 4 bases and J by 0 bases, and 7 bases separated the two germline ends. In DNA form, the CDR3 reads TGTGCCAGCAGCTGGGAGGCCTCCTACGAGCAGTACTTC. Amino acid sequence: CASSWEASYEQYF.

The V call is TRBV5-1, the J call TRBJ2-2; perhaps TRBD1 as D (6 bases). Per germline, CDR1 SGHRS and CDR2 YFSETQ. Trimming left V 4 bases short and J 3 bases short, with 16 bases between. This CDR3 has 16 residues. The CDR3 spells CASSQGTSSDTGELFF. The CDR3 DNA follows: TGCGCCAGCAGCCAGGGGACCTCCTCCGACACCGGGGAGCTGTTTTTT.

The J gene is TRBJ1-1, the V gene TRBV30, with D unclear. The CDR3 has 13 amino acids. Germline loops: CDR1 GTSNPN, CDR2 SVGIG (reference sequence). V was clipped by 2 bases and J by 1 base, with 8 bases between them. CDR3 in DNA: TGTGCCTGGAGTCCGGGATCGAACACTGAAGCTTTCTTT. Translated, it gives CAWSPGSNTEAFF.

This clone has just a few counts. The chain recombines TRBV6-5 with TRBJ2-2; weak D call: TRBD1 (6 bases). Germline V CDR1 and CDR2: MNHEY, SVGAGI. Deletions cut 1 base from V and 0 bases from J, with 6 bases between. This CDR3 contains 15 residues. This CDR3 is CASSYYRANTGELFF. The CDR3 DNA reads TGTGCCAGCAGTTACTACAGGGCGAACACCGGGGAGCTGTTTTTT.

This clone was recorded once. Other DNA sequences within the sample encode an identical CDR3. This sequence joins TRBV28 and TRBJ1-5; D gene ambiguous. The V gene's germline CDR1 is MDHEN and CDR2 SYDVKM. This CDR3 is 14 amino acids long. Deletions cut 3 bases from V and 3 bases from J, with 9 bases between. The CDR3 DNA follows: TGTGCCAGCAGTTTTTACAGCTCCAATCAGCCCCAGCATTTT. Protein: CASSFYSSNQPQHF.

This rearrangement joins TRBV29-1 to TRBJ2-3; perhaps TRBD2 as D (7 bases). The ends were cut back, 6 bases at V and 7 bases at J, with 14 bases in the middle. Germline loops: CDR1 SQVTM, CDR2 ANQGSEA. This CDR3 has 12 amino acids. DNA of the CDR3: TGCAGCGTCCAAGGGGGGGTATATACGCAGTATTTT. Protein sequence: CSVQGGVYTQYF.

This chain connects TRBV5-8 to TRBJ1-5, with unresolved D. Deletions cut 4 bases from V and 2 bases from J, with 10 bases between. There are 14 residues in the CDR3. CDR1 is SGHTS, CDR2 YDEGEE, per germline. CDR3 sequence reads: CASSDRVGNQPQHF. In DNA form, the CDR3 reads TGTGCCAGCAGCGACCGGGTGGGCAATCAGCCCCAGCATTTT.

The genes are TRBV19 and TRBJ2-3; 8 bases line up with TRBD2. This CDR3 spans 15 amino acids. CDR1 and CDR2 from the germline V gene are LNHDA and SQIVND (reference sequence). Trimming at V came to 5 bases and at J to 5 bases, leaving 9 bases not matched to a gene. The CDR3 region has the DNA TGTGCCAGTAGTTACCAAGCGGGGGCGGGAGATACGCAGTATTTT. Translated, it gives CASSYQAGAGDTQYF.

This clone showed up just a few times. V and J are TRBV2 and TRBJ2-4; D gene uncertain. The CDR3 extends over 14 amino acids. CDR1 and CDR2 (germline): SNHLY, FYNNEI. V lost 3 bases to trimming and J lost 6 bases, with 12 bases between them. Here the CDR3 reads CASSESVLSNIQYF. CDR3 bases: TGTGCCAGCAGTGAGAGCGTGCTGTCAAACATTCAGTACTTC.

The CDR3, as DNA: TGTGCCAGCAGTGAGGCTGCAGGGAAAGGCTACACCTTC. Translating it yields CASSEAAGKGYTF. The gene calls are TRBV25-1 and TRBJ1-2; possibly TRBD1 for D (5 bases). With 3 bases removed from V and 8 bases from J, the gap between germline ends came to 13 bases. Germline CDR1 and CDR2: MGHDK and SYGVNS. CDR3 length: 13 amino acids.

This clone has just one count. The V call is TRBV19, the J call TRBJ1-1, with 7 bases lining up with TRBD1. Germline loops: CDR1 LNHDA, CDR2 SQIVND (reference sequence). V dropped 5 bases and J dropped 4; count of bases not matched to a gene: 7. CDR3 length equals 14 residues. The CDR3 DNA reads TGTGCCAGTAGTGAGGTACAGGGGTCCACTGAAGCTTTCTTT. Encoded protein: CASSEVQGSTEAFF.

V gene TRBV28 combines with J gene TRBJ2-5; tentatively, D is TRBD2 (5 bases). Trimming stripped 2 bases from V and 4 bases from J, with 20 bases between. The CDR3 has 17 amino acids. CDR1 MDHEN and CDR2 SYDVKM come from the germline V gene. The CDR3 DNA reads TGTGCCAGCAGTTTAGTCTATCGGGGTGCTCTTGGAGAGACCCAGTACTTC. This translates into CASSLVYRGALGETQYF.

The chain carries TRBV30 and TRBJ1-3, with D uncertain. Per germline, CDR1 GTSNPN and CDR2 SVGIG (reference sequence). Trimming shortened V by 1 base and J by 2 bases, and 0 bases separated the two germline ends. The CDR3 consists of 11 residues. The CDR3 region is CAWSAGNTIYF. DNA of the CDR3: TGTGCCTGGAGTGCTGGAAACACCATATATTTT.

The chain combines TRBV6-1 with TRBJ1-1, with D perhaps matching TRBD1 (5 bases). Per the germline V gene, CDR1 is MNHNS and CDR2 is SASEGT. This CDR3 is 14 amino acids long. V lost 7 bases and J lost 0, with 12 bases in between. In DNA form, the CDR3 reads TGTGCCAGCACCAGGGAAATCCTGAACACTGAAGCTTTCTTT. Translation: CASTREILNTEAFF.

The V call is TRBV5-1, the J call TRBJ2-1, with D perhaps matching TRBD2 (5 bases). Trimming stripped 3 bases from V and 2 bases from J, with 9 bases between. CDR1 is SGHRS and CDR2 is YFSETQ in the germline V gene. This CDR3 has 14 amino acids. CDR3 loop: CASSWGETYNEQFF. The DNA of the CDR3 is TGCGCCAGCAGCTGGGGAGAGACCTACAATGAGCAGTTCTTC.

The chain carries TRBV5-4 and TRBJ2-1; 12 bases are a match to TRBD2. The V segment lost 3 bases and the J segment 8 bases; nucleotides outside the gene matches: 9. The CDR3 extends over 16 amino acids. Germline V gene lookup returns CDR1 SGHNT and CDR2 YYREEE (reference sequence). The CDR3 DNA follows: TGTGCCAGCAGCTCCATTACTAGCGGGAGGTTGTATGAGCAGTTCTTC. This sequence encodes CASSSITSGRLYEQFF. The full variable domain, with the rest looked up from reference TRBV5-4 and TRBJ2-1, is ETGVTQSPTHLIKTRGQQVTLRCSSQSGHNTVSWYQQALGQGPQFIFQYYREEENGRGNFPPRFSGLQFPNYSSELNVNALELDDSALYLCASSSITSGRLYEQFFGPGTRLTVL.